This TCR beta chain derives from a study of CD8+ T cells in alopecia areata (dated by TCRdb to the late 2010s). Background for the entire study: The treated patients, all with moderate-to-severe alopecia areata, were enrolled in an open-label pilot trial of oral tofacitinib given at 5 to 10 mg twice daily. Disease severity in treated patients was measured with the SALT score, which quantifies the percentage of affected scalp surface area. immunoSEQ multiplex PCR using 35 Vbeta forward primers and 13 Jbeta reverse primers was used to amplify TCRbeta CDR3 regions. Scalp clonality was compared among normal scalp (n=4), patchy alopecia areata scalp (n=8), and alopecia totalis/universalis scalp (n=8). Patients received tofacitinib for 6 to 18 months and were then followed off drug for 6 months to check for delayed response and recurrence. In both human patients and the C3H/HeJ mouse model, the study applied high-throughput TCRbeta sequencing to look at T cell clonal expansion in alopecia areata. Biopsies were taken from tofacitinib-treated patients at baseline and again at 4 and 24 weeks into treatment, and several of those patients also had a later scalp biopsy. RNA came from the PAXgene miRNA kit for fixed scalp, the miRNeasy kit for PBMCs, and the RNeasy kit for mouse skin. In humans, TCRbeta sequencing was performed on scalp tissue and on sorted CD4+ and CD8+ peripheral blood T cells from healthy controls and from patients with patchy or totalis/universalis alopecia areata. What the research found in general, with its limitations: Shared TCR sequences between patients were less evident than in mice, which may be partly attributable to HLA diversity in the patient population. Unlike mouse skin, where gammadelta T cells dominate, normal human skin contains resident alphabeta T cells that get sequenced too, which complicates analysis of the scalp TCR repertoire. During tofacitinib treatment, many expanded lesional clones remained in scalp and blood, and this persistence may partly explain relapse after treatment is stopped. The treated cohort was small, with a single nonresponder, so links between baseline CD8+ expansion and response need larger studies. Compared with normal scalp, lesional scalp, particularly in alopecia totalis/universalis, had higher clonality and more expanded CD8+ clones, which suggests antigenic drive. With tofacitinib, both scalp clonality and the number of expanded CD8+ clones among the top 100 scalp clones went down significantly.

Receptor libraries were prepared by the immunoSEQ multiplex PCR assay. RNA was extracted from all samples and reverse transcribed into cDNA as template for TCR sequencing. First-strand cDNA was synthesized using SuperScript III with a 2:1 mix of oligo-dT and random hexamers. A synthetic immune receptor repertoire was used to assess amplification bias, and residual bias was removed computationally. Turning to the authors' computational methods: Raw reads were preprocessed to remove errors, and CDR3 was defined by IMGT conventions from the conserved cysteine to phenylalanine. Clonality was calculated as 1 minus Shannon entropy normalized by log2 of the number of productive unique TCRs. Scalp TCRbeta sequences were cross-referenced with sorted blood CD4 and CD8 repertoires so that the CD4 or CD8 identity of scalp clones could be inferred. TCRdb obtained this table from immuneACCESS and retained in-frame rearrangements with V and J assigned. These tables miss some clones; where compared with another copy, unresolved V genes account for less than half of the shortfall, and the remainder is unexplained. For V, J and clone size, that table is used; D and trimming come from the DNA. This sample is represented by roughly 190,000 clones; over 55% of them were singletons. The ten top clones hold over 1% of the sample.

The meaning of the sample's time point label: about 25 weeks on oral tofacitinib. This specimen's treatment or condition label, interpreted: oral pan-JAK inhibitor, 5-10 mg twice daily. Lesional scalp punch biopsies and peripheral blood were obtained from alopecia areata patients. After PBMCs were isolated by density centrifugation and stained for CD3, CD4 and CD8, a FACSAria was used to sort CD4+ and CD8+ T cells. In the case of this clone: Its antigen is not yet known. No quality values exist for individual bases; no much larger clone is one base distant.

The source material was CD4+ T cells sorted from blood, sampled at week 24, from a patient treated with tofacitinib. The source is a human donor with alopecia areata.

The CDR3: CSVEEDPSYEQYF. Here is the DNA: TGCAGCGTTGAGGAGGATCCTTCCTACGAGCAGTACTTC. The chain is made from TRBV29-1 and TRBJ2-7; tentative D gene TRBD2, with 5 bases matching. Reading from cysteine to phenylalanine, the CDR3 counts 13 amino acids. Only the CDR3 portion is preserved as DNA: 39 bases, with reading frame beginning at the first base. Trimming at the junction amounts to 3 bases on V and 1 base on J, and the germline ends lie 10 bases apart. Reading the germline V gene gives CDR1 SQVTM and CDR2 ANQGSEA.